The present T cell receptor beta chain was sequenced within a study of T cell responses to AZD1222 COVID-19 vaccine. On the study more broadly: Analyses pooled second doses at about 4 or about 12 weeks. Study-level findings and limits: Donors skewed white British and female; clonal diversity was possibly underestimated. The study found vaccine-associated CD4 TCRs spanning spike, dominant at 160-218 and 743-854. Repertoires in all cases were sampled only once the peak T cell response had passed.

Repertoires were generated with immunoSEQ multiplex PCR, while TCRdb's copy carries only in-frame clones and drops some. The sample carries some 150,000 clones, about 88% recorded once. This CDR3 is built from 16 residues. In germline, CDR1 is SEHNR, CDR2 FQNEAQ (reference sequence). V lost 7 bases, J lost 7 bases, and 11 bases stayed unmatched. Concerning this clone itself: Its antigen is unidentified.

The chain has TRBV7-9 and TRBJ2-1; the match to TRBD2 covers 12 bases. Sequenced material: peripheral blood, taken on day 0 of AZD1222 vaccination. This receptor was obtained from an adult in good health. Here the CDR3 DNA reads TGTGCCAGCACCTCCTCGGCTAGCGGGGGGGTTAATGAGCAGTTCTTC. Residues: CASTSSASGGVNEQFF.